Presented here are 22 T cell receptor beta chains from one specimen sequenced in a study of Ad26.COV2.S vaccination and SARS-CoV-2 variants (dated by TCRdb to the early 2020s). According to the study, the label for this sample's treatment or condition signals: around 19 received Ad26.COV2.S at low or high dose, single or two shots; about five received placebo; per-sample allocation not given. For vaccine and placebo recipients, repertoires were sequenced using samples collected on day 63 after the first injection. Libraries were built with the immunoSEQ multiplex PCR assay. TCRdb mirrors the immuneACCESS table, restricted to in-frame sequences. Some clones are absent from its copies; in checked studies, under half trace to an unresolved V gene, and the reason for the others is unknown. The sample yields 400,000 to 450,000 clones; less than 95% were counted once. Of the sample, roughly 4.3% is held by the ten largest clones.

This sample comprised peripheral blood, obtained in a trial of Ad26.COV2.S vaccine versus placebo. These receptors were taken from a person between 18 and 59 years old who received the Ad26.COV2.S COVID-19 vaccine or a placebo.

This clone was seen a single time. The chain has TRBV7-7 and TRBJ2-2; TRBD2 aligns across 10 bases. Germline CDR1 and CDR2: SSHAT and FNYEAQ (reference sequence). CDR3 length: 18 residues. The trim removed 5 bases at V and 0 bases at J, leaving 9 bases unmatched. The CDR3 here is CASSHRLAGETNTGELFF. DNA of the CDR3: TGTGCCAGCAGCCACCGACTAGCGGGCGAAACGAACACCGGGGAGCTGTTTTTT.

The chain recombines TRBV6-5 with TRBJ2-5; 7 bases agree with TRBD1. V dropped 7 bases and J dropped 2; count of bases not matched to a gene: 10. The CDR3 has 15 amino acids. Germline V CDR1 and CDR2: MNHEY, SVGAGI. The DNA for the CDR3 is TGTGCCAGCAAGAGACAGGGAAGGTGGCAAGAGACCCAGTACTTC. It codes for CASKRQGRWQETQYF.

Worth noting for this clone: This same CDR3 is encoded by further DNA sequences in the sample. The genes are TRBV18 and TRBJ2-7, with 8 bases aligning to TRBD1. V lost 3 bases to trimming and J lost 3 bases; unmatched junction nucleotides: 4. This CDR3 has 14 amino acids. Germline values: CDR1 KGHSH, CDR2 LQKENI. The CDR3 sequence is CASSPPGTGYEQYF. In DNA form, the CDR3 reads TGTGCCAGCTCACCGCCCGGGACAGGCTACGAGCAGTACTTC.

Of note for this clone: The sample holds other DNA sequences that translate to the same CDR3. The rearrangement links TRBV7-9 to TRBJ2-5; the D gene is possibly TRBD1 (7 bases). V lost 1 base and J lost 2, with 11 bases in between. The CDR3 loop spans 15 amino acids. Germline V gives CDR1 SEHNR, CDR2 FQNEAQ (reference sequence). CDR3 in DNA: TGTGCCAGCAGCTTAGGGGCAGGGGGGCAAGAGACCCAGTACTTC. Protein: CASSLGAGGQETQYF. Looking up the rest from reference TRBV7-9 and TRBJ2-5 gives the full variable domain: DTGVSQNPRHKITKRGQNVTFRCDPISEHNRLYWYRQTLGQGPEFLTYFQNEAQLEKSRLLSDRFSAERPKGSFSTLEIQRTEQGDSAMYLCASSLGAGGQETQYFGPGTRLLVL.

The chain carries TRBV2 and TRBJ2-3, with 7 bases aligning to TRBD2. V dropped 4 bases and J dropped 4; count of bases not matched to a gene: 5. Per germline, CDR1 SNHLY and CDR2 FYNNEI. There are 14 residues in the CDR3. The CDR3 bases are TGTGCCAGCAGTGTGGGACTATTGTCAGATACGCAGTATTTT. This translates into CASSVGLLSDTQYF.

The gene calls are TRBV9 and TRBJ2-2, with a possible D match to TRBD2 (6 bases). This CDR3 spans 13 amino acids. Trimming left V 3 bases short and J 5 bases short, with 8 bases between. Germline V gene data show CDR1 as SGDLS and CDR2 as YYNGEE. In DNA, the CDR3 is TGTGCCAGCAGCGCGGGGACTACCGGGGAGCTGTTTTTT. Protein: CASSAGTTGELFF.

The CDR3 sequence: CATSRGLTNTGELFF. The CDR3, as DNA: TGTGCCACCAGCAGAGGACTGACGAACACCGGGGAGCTGTTTTTT. The rearrangement uses TRBV15 and TRBJ2-2; D gene uncertain. V was trimmed by 1 base and J by 0 bases, leaving 6 bases between them. The length of the CDR3 is 15 residues. Looked up from germline, CDR1 is LNHNV and CDR2 is YYDKDF (reference sequence).

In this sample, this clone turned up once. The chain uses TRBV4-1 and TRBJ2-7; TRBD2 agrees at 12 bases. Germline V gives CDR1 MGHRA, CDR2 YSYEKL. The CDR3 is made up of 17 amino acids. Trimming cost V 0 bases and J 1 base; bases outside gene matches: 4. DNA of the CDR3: TGCGCCAGCAGCCAAGACCCCACTAGCGGGAGGTCCTACGAGCAGTACTTC. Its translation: CASSQDPTSGRSYEQYF.

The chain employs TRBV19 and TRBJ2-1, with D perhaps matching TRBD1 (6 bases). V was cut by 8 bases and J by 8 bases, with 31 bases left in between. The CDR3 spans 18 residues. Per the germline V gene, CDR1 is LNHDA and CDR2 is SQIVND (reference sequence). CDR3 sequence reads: CASPPGHRAETTPYEQFF. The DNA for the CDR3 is TGTGCCAGTCCTCCGGGACACAGAGCGGAGACGACTCCCTATGAGCAGTTCTTC.

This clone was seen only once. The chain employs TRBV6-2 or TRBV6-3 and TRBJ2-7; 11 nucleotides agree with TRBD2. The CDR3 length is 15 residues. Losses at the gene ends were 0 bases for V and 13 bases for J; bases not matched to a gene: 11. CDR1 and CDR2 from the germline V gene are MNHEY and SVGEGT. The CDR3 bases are TGTGCCAGCAGTTACTCGATATTAGCGGGAGGGCCTTTTTACTTC. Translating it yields CASSYSILAGGPFYF.

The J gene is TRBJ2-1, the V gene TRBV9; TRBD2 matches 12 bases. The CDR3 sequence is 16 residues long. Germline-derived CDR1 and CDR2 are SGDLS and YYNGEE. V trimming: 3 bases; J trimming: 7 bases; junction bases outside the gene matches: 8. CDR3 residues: CASSAILAGGGNEQFF. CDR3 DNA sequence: TGTGCCAGCAGCGCCATACTAGCGGGAGGTGGTAATGAGCAGTTCTTC.

CDR3 sequence: CRASGGDYSALHF. The CDR3 nucleotides are TGCAGGGCGAGTGGTGGGGACTACTCGGCCCTCCACTTT. V usage is TRBV20-1 and J usage is TRBJ1-6; perhaps TRBD1 as D (5 bases). Per germline, CDR1 DFQATT and CDR2 SNEGSKA (reference sequence). The CDR3 sequence is 13 residues long.

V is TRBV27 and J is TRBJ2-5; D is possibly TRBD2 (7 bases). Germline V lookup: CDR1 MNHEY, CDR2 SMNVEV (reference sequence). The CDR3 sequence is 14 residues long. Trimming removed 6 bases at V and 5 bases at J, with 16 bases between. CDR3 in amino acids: CASSLAGEGETQYF. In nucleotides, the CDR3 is TGTGCCAGCAGCCTGGCAGGGGAGGGGGAGACCCAGTACTTC.

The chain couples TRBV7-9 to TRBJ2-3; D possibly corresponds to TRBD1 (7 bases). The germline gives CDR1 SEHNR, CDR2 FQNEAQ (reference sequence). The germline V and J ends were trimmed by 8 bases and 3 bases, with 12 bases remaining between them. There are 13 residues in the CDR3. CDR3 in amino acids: CASYRGGTDTQYF. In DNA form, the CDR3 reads TGTGCCAGCTACAGGGGAGGTACAGATACGCAGTATTTT.

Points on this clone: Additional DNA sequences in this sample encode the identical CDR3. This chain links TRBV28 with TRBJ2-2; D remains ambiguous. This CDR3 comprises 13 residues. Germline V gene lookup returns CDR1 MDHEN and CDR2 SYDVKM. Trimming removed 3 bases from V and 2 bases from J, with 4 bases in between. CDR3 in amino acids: CASSFLNTGELFF. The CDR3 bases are TGTGCCAGCAGTTTTCTTAACACCGGGGAGCTGTTTTTT.

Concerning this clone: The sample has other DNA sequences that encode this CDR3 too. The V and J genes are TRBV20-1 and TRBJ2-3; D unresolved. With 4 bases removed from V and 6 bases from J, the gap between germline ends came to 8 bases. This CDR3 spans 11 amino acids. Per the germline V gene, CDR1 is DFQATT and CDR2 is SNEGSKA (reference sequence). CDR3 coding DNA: TGCAGTGCTACATTCACTGATACGCAGTATTTT. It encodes CSATFTDTQYF.

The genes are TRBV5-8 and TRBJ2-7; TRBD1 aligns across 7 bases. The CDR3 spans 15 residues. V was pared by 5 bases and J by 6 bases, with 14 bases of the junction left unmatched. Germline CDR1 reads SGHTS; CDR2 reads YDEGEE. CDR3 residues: CASSFYGQETGEQYF. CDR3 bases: TGTGCCAGCAGTTTTTATGGACAGGAAACAGGCGAGCAGTACTTC.

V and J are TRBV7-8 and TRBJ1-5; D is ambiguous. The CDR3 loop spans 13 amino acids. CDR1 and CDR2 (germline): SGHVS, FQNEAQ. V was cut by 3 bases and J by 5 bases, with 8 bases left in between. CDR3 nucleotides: TGTGCCAGCAGCTTCAGTGGGGATCAGCCCCAGCATTTT. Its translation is CASSFSGDQPQHF. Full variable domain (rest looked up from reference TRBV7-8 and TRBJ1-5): GAGVSQSPRYKVAKRGQDVALRCDPISGHVSLFWYQQALGQGPEFLTYFQNEAQLDKSGLPSDRFFAERPEGSVSTLKIQRTQQEDSAVYLCASSFSGDQPQHFGDGTRLSIL.

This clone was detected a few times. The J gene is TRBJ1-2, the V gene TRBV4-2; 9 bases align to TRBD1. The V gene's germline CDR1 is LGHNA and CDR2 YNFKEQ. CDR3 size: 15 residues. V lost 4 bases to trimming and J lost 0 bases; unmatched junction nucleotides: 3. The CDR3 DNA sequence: TGTGCCAGCAGCCGACAGGGGGAGGCTAACTATGGCTACACCTTC. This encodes CASSRQGEANYGYTF.

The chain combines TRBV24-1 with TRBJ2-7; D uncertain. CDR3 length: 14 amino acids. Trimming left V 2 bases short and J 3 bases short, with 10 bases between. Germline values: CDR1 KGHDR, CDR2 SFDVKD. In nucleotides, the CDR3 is TGTGCCACCAGTGATTCCCACCGACACTACGAGCAGTACTTC. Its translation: CATSDSHRHYEQYF.

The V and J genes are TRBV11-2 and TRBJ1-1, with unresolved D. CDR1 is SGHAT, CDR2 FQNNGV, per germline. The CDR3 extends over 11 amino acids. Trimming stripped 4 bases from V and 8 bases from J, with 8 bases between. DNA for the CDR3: TGTGCCAGCAGCTACGAAAGGGAAGCTTTCTTT. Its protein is CASSYEREAFF.

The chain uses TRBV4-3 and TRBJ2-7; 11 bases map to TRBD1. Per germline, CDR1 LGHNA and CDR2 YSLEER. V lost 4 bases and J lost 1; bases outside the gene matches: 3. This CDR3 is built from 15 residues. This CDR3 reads CASSPGQGASYEQYF. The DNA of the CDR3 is TGCGCCAGCAGCCCTGGACAGGGGGCATCCTACGAGCAGTACTTC.